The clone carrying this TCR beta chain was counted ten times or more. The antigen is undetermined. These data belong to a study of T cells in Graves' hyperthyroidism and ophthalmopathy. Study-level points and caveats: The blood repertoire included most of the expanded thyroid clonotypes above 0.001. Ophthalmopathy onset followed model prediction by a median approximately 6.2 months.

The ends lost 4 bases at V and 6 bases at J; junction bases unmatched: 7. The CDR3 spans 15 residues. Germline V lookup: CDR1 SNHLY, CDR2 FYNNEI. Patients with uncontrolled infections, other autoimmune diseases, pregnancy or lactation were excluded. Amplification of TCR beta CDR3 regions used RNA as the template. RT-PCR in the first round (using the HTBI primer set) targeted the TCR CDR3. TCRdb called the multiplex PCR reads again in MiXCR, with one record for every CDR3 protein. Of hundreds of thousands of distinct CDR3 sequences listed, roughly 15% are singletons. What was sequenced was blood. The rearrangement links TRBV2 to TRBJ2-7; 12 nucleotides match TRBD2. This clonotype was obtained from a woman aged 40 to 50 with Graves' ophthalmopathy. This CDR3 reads CASSALAGGRGEQYF. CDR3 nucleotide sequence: TGTGCCAGCAGTGCCCTAGCGGGAGGGAGGGGCGAGCAGTACTTC.